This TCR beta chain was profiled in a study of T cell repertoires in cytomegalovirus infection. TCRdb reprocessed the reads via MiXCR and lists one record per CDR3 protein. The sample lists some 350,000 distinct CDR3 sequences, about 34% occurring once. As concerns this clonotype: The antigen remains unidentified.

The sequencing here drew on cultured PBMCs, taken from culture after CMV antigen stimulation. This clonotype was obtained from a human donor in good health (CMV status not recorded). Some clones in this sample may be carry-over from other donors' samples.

Written as DNA, the CDR3 is TGTGCCAGCAGCTCTCCCGGGGAGGATGAGCAGTTCTTC. It codes for CASSSPGEDEQFF. The J gene is TRBJ2-1, the V gene TRBV7-3, with D maybe TRBD2 (6 bases). The germline V and J ends were trimmed by 4 bases and 8 bases, with 12 bases remaining between them. This CDR3 has 13 amino acids. Germline CDR1 SGHTA, CDR2 FQGTGA. Combining the CDR3 with reference TRBV7-3 and TRBJ2-1 gives the whole variable domain GAGVSQTPSNKVTEKGKYVELRCDPISGHTALYWYRQSLGQGPEFLIYFQGTGAADDSGLPNDRFFAVRPEGSVSTLKIQRTERGDSAVYLCASSSPGEDEQFFGPGTRLTVL.